This is a list of T cell receptor beta chains from one sample in a study of Graves' ophthalmopathy and Graves' hyperthyroidism. MiXCR, applied by TCRdb to the multiplex PCR reads, yields one record per CDR3 protein. The sample contains approximately 410,000 distinct CDR3 sequences, 15% of which appear only once. The material sequenced was peripheral blood. The receptor set was obtained from a woman aged 18-29 years with stable Graves' hyperthyroidism. Both conserved end residues are part of each CDR3. The D gene is left open where the match is weak. Clone sizes are given selectively: once, few, many, or a class where the clone is expanded.

many	TRBJ1-6	TRBV27	-	CASSPWTALYNSPLHF	TGTGCCAGCAGTCCTTGGACAGCCCTCTATAATTCACCCCTCCACTTT
many	TRBJ1-1	TRBV3-1	-	CATRADLFRDTEAFF	TGTGCCACCCGGGCCGACTTATTCCGGGACACTGAAGCTTTCTTT
-	TRBJ1-1	TRBV5-5	TRBD1	CASSIGQGARHTEAFF	TGTGCCAGCAGCATTGGACAGGGGGCACGTCACACTGAAGCTTTCTTT
few	TRBJ1-2	TRBV7-9	-	CASSLNEGTNYGYTF	TGTGCCAGCAGCTTAAACGAGGGCACTAACTATGGCTACACCTTC
many	TRBJ1-1	TRBV12-5	-	CASAQGFNTEAFF	TGTGCTAGTGCACAGGGTTTCAACACTGAAGCTTTCTTT
many	TRBJ2-2	TRBV12-3/TRBV12-4	-	CASSPSKPPGDDTGELFF	TGTGCCAGCAGCCCTTCCAAACCGCCGGGCGACGACACCGGGGAGCTGTTTTTT
-	TRBJ1-6	TRBV27	-	CTSSGQSKTSHLHF	TGTACCAGCAGCGGACAGTCTAAAACTTCACACCTCCACTTT
-	TRBJ1-5	TRBV20-1	-	CSARRQGSYQPQHF	TGCAGTGCTAGAAGGCAGGGTAGCTATCAGCCGCAGCATTTT
many	TRBJ1-2	TRBV19	-	CASSRSGGDYGYTF	TGTGCCAGTAGTCGCTCGGGAGGGGACTATGGCTACACCTTC
-	TRBJ1-6	TRBV5-6	-	CASSLSIQNSPLHF	TGTGCCAGCAGCTTGTCCATCCAAAATTCACCCCTCCACTTT
many	TRBJ1-2	TRBV9	TRBD1	CASSARDSITNYGYTF	TGTGCCAGCAGCGCCCGGGACAGTATCACTAACTATGGCTACACCTTC
many	TRBJ1-2	TRBV4-1	-	CASSQVRLSGGYTF	TGCGCCAGCAGCCAAGTTCGGCTTTCAGGTGGCTACACCTTC
many	TRBJ1-3	TRBV7-6	-	CASGRGQLNTIYF	TGTGCCAGCGGCCGGGGGCAATTAAACACCATATATTTT
few	TRBJ1-5	TRBV19	-	CASSILWTASAGNQPQHF	TGTGCCAGTAGTATCCTCTGGACCGCCTCGGCTGGGAATCAGCCCCAGCATTTT
many	TRBJ1-2	TRBV6-1	-	CASGRSYGYTF	TGTGCCTCCGGACGGAGCTATGGCTACACCTTC
many	TRBJ1-2	TRBV11-2	-	CASSLDIRGEGGYTF	TGTGCCAGCAGCTTAGATATTCGCGGGGAGGGTGGCTACACCTTC
many	TRBJ1-2	TRBV28	-	CASATANYGYTF	TGTGCCAGTGCGACAGCTAACTATGGCTACACCTTC
-	TRBJ1-1	TRBV5-1	TRBD1	CASSSVTGWGGEAFF	TGCGCCAGCAGCTCGGTGACAGGGTGGGGTGGTGAAGCTTTCTTT
-	TRBJ2-5	TRBV15	-	CATSRVEGERQETQYF	TGTGCCACCAGCAGAGTTGAGGGAGAACGTCAAGAGACCCAGTACTTC
many	TRBJ1-2	TRBV7-2	-	CASSLGVRVGYTF	TGTGCCAGCAGCTTAGGCGTCAGGGTTGGCTACACCTTC